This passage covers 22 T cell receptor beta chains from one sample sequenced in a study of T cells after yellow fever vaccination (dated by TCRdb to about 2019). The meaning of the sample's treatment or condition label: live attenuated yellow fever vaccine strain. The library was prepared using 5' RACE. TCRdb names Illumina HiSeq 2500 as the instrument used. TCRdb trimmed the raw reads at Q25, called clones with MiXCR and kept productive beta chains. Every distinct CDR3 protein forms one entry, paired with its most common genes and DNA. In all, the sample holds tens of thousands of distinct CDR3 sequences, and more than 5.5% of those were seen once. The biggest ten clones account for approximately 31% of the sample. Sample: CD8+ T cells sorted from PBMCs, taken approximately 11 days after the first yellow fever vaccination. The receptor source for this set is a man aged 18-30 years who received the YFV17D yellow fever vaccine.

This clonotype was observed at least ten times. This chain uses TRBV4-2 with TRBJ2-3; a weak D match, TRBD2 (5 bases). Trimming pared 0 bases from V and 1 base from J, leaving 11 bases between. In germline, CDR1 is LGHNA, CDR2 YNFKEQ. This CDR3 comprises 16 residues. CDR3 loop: CASSQDRGSRTDTQYF. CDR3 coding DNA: TGTGCCAGCAGCCAAGATCGGGGTTCCCGCACAGATACGCAGTATTTT.

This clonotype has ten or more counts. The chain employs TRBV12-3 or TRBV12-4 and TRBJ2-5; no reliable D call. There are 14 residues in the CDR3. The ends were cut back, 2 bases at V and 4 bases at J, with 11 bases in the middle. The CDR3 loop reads CASSLSTGSETQYF. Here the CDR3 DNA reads TGTGCCAGCAGTTTAAGTACGGGCTCAGAGACCCAGTACTTC.

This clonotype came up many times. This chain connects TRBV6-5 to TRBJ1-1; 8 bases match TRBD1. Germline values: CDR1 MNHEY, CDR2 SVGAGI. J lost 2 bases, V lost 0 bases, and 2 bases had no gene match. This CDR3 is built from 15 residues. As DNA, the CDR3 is TGTGCCAGCAGTTACTCCGACAGGGGTAACACTGAAGCTTTCTTT. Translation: CASSYSDRGNTEAFF.

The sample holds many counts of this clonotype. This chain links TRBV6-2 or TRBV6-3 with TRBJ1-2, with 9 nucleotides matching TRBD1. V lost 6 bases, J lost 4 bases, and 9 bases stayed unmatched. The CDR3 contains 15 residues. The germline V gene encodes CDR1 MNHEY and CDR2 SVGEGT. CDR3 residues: CASSSPGTGTYGYTF. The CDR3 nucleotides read TGTGCCAGCAGCTCCCCCGGGACAGGGACCTATGGCTACACCTTC.

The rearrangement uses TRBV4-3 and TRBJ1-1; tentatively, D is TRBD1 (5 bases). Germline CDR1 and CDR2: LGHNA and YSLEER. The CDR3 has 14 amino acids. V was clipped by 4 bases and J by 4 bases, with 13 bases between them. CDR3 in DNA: TGCGCCAGCAGCCTAACAGGTTCTTTCACTGAAGCTTTCTTT. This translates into CASSLTGSFTEAFF.

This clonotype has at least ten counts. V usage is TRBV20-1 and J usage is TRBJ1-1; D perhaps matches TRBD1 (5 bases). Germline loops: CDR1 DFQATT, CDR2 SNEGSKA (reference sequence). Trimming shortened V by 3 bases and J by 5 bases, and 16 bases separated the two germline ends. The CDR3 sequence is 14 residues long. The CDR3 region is CSASNQGVWTEAFF. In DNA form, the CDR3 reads TGCAGTGCTAGTAATCAGGGTGTTTGGACTGAAGCTTTCTTT.

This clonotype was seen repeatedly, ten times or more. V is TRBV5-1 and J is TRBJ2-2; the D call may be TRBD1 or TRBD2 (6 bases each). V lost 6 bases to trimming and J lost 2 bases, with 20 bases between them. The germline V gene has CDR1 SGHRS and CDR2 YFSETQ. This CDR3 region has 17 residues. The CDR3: CASTHPGAAPNTGELFF. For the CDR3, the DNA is TGCGCCAGCACTCACCCGGGGGCCGCCCCTAACACCGGGGAGCTGTTTTTT.

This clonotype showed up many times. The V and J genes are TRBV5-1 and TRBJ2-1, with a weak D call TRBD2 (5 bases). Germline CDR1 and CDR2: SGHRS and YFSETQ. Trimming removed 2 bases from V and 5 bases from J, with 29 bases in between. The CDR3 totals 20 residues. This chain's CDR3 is CASSFGLAPGSTYLNNEQFF. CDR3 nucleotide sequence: TGCGCCAGCAGCTTCGGTTTAGCCCCGGGATCCACATATTTAAACAATGAGCAGTTCTTC.

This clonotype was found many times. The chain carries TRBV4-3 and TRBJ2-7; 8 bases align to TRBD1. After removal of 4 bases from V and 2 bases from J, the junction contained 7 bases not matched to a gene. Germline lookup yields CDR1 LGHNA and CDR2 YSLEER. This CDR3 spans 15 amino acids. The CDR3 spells CASSPTGDRTYEQYF. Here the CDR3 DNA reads TGCGCCAGCAGCCCGACAGGGGATAGAACCTACGAGCAGTACTTC.

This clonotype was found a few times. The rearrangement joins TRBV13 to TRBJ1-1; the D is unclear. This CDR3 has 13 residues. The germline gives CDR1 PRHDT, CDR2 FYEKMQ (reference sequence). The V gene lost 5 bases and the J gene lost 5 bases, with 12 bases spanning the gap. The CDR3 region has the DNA TGTGCCAGCAGCCCAGCCCCATGGACTGAAGCTTTCTTT. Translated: CASSPAPWTEAFF. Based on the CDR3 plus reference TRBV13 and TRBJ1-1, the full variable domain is AAGVIQSPRHLIKEKRETATLKCYPIPRHDTVYWYQQGPGQDPQFLISFYEKMQSDKGSIPDRFSAQQFSDYHSELNMSSLELGDSALYFCASSPAPWTEAFFGQGTRLTVV.

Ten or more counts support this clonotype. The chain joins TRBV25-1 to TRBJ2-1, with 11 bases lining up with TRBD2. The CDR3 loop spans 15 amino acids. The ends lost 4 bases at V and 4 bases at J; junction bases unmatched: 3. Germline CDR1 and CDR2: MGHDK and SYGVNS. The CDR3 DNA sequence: TGTGCCAGCAGTGTCGGGACTAGCGGATACAATGAGCAGTTCTTC. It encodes CASSVGTSGYNEQFF.

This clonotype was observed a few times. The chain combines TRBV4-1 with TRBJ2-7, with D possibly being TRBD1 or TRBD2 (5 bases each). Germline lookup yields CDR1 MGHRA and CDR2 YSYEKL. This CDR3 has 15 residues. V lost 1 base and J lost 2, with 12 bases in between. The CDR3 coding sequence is TGCGCCAGCAGCCAAGCGCCGGGGCCTGCCTACGAGCAGTACTTC. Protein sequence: CASSQAPGPAYEQYF.

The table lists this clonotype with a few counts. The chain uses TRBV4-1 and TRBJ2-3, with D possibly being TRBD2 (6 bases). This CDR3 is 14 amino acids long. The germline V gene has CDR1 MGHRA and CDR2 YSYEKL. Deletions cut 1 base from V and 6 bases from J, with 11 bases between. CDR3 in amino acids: CASSQGQGLDTQYF. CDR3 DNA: TGCGCCAGCAGCCAAGGTCAGGGACTGGATACGCAGTATTTT.

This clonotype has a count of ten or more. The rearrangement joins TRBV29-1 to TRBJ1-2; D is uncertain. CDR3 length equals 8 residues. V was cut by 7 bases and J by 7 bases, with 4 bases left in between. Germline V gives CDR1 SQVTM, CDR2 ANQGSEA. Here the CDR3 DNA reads TGCAGCGATGGTGGCTACACCTTC. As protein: CSDGGYTF. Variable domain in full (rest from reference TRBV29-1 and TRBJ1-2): SAVISQKPSRDICQRGTSLTIQCQVDSQVTMMFWYRQQPGQSLTLIATANQGSEATYESGFVIDKFPISRPNLTFSTLTVSNMSPEDSSIYLCSDGGYTFGSGTRLTVV.

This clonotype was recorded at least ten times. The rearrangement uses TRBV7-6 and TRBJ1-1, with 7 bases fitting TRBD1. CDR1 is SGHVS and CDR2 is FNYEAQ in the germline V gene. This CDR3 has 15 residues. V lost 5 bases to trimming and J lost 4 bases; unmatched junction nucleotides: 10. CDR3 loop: CASSPPKAGGTEAFF. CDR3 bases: TGTGCCAGCAGCCCCCCCAAGGCAGGGGGCACTGAAGCTTTCTTT.

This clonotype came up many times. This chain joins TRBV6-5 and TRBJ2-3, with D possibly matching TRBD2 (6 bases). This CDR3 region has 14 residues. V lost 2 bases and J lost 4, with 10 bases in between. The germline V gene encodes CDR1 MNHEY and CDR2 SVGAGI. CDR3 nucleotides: TGTGCCAGCAGTTACGCCGGGGGAGCAGATACGCAGTATTTT. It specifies CASSYAGGADTQYF.

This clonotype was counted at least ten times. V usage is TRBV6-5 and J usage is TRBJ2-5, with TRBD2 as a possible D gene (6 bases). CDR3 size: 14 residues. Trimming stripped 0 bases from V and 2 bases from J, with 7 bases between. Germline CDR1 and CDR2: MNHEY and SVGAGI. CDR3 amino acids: CASSYSAGQETQYF. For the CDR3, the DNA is TGTGCCAGCAGTTACTCGGCGGGGCAAGAGACCCAGTACTTC.

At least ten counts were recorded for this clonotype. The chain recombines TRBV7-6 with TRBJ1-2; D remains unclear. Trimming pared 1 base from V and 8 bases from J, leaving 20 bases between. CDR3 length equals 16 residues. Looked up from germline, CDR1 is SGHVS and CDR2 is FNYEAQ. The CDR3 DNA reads TGTGCCAGCAGCTTAGGGACTTACGGCATCTCGATAGGCTACACCTTC. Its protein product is CASSLGTYGISIGYTF.

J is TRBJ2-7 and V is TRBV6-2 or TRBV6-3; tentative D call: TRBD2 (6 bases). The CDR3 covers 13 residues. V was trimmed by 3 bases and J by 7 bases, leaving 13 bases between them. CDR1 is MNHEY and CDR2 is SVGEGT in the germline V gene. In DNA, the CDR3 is TGTGCCAGCAGTTATGGACTACGCTCGGAGCAGTACGTC. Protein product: CASSYGLRSEQYV.

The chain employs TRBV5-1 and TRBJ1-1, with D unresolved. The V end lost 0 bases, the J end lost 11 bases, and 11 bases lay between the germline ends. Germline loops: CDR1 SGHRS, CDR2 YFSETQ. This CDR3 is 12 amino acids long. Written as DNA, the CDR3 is TGCGCCAGCAGCTTGGGATCGGACCGGGCTTTCTTT. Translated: CASSLGSDRAFF.

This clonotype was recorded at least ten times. CDR3 sequence (DNA): TGTGCCAGCAGCTTCCAAGGGGGCCCCTCTAGCACAGATACGCAGTATTTT. Its protein is CASSFQGGPSSTDTQYF. The V gene is TRBV7-8, the J gene TRBJ2-3; TRBD1 agrees at 7 bases. The V segment lost 3 bases and the J segment 0 bases; nucleotides outside the gene matches: 9. CDR1 is SGHVS, CDR2 FQNEAQ, per germline. This CDR3 spans 17 amino acids.

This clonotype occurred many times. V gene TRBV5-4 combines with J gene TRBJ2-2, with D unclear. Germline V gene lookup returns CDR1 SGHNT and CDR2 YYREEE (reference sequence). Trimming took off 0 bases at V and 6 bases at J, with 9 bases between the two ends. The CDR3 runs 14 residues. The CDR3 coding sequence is TGTGCCAGCAGCTTGGGTGTCAGCGCCGGGGAGCTGTTTTTT. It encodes CASSLGVSAGELFF.